The subject of this entry is one T cell receptor beta chain. Its specificity is not known. This CDR3 has 15 residues. CDR1 is KGHSH and CDR2 is LQKENI in the germline V gene. V was clipped by 0 bases and J by 5 bases, with 13 bases between them. Clones were sequenced by immunoSEQ multiplex PCR, and TCRdb holds only the in-frame ones, with some missing. The table shows 740,000 or so clones, with less than 80% occurring only once. This entry belongs to a study of shared clonotypes between healthy human individuals. Study-wide findings and caveats: Larger richness was generally estimated for naive than memory subsets. How much donors shared clonotypes was expected to be affected by sequencing depth. Rarefaction showed sorted-subset sequencing was incomplete despite large depth.

This TCR derives from a woman younger than 45 in good health. Material: memory CD4+ T cells sorted from blood. Subset described: CD45RA-negative fraction. The V gene is TRBV18, the J gene TRBJ2-5; no clear D gene. This chain's CDR3 is CASSPPHVARETQYF. The CDR3 bases are TGTGCCAGCTCACCACCTCATGTCGCCCGGGAGACCCAGTACTTC.